Below are 18 T cell receptor beta chains sequenced from a single sample in a study of shared clonotypes between healthy human individuals. Only in-frame clones appear in the TCRdb table, and some are missing; sequencing was by immunoSEQ multiplex PCR. The top ten hold about 1.5% of the sample, which has 950,000 to 1,100,000 clones, around 76% seen once. Material: memory CD4+ T cells sorted from blood. The subset is: CD45RA-negative fraction. The receptors come from a man between 18 and 35 years old in good health.

V gene TRBV28 combines with J gene TRBJ1-2, with 10 bases aligning to TRBD1. V was pared by 4 bases and J by 8 bases, with 7 bases of the junction left unmatched. There are 14 residues in the CDR3. Germline V CDR1 and CDR2: MDHEN, SYDVKM. In DNA, the CDR3 is TGTGCCAGCAGTTCCGACAGGGGGCTTCAGGGCTACACCTTC. Its translation: CASSSDRGLQGYTF.

The chain is built from TRBV2 and TRBJ1-1; D is ambiguous. CDR3 size: 14 residues. Trimming left V 7 bases short and J 7 bases short, with 19 bases between. The germline gives CDR1 SNHLY, CDR2 FYNNEI. The DNA of the CDR3 is TGTGCCAGCAACCCCACATTAGGAACGCATGAAGCTTTCTTT. Translating gives CASNPTLGTHEAFF.

CDR3 sequence reads: CASSLGGGQSYEQYF. The CDR3 region has the DNA TGCGCCAGCAGCTTGGGAGGCGGACAAAGCTACGAGCAGTACTTC. V and J are TRBV5-1 and TRBJ2-7; D is possibly TRBD1 (5 bases). The CDR3 length is 15 residues. V was pared by 0 bases and J by 3 bases, with 13 bases between. Germline-derived CDR1 and CDR2 are SGHRS and YFSETQ.

This clone was seen ten or more times. This chain uses TRBV7-9 with TRBJ1-2; no definite D call. Trimming removed 3 bases at V and 3 bases at J, with 8 bases between. Germline V gives CDR1 SEHNR, CDR2 FQNEAQ (reference sequence). The CDR3 runs to 13 residues. The CDR3 protein is CASSLTVDYGYTF. The CDR3 nucleotides read TGTGCCAGCAGCTTGACGGTGGACTATGGCTACACCTTC.

The sample holds many counts of this clone. The chain employs TRBV2 and TRBJ2-7; D gene uncertain. The germline V gene encodes CDR1 SNHLY and CDR2 FYNNEI. This CDR3 is built from 13 residues. Trimming took off 8 bases at V and 0 bases at J, with 11 bases between the two ends. CDR3 in amino acids: CASGEVFSYEQYF. The CDR3 DNA sequence: TGTGCCAGCGGGGAAGTTTTCTCCTACGAGCAGTACTTC.

V is TRBV5-1 and J is TRBJ2-1; D may be TRBD1 (7 bases). The CDR3 sequence is 13 residues long. V gave up 4 bases and J gave up 4 bases, with 9 bases separating them. The germline V gene encodes CDR1 SGHRS and CDR2 YFSETQ. The CDR3 spells CASSAGGYNEQFF. The CDR3 DNA reads TGCGCCAGCAGCGCAGGGGGGTACAATGAGCAGTTCTTC.

The rearrangement links TRBV18 to TRBJ1-5; D is undetermined. Trimming removed 3 bases at V and 11 bases at J, with 11 bases between. CDR3 length: 12 amino acids. Germline V gene sequence: CDR1 KGHSH, CDR2 LQKENI. The CDR3 here is CASSPQPPAQHF. The CDR3 DNA reads as TGTGCCAGCTCACCCCAACCCCCAGCCCAGCATTTT.

The chain has TRBV6-5 and TRBJ2-5, with D uncertain. Per germline, CDR1 MNHEY and CDR2 SVGAGI. Trimming stripped 4 bases from V and 7 bases from J, with 7 bases between. The CDR3 contains 11 residues. In DNA form, the CDR3 reads TGTGCCAGCAGTTCTAGGACGACCCAGTACTTC. It is translated as CASSSRTTQYF.

The chain couples TRBV10-3 to TRBJ2-3, with D possibly matching TRBD2 (5 bases). Germline CDR1 and CDR2: ENHRY and SYGVKD. The V and J ends lost 10 bases and 5 bases respectively, with 16 bases between them. The length of the CDR3 is 13 residues. The CDR3 sequence: CATVGERRDTQYF. The CDR3, as DNA: TGTGCCACCGTGGGAGAGCGCCGAGATACGCAGTATTTT.

The CDR3 sequence: CASIGLAGGHSGNEQFF. The DNA for the CDR3 is TGTGCCAGTATCGGGCTAGCGGGAGGCCACTCAGGAAATGAGCAGTTCTTC. The chain combines TRBV19 with TRBJ2-1, with TRBD2 matching 11 bases. Germline CDR1 LNHDA, CDR2 SQIVND (reference sequence). The CDR3 is 17 residues long. V dropped 7 bases and J dropped 7; count of bases not matched to a gene: 15.

This chain uses TRBV5-4 with TRBJ2-7, with a weak D call TRBD1 (6 bases). Trimming removed 0 bases from V and 3 bases from J, with 10 bases in between. CDR3 length: 14 residues. Per germline, CDR1 SGHNT and CDR2 YYREEE (reference sequence). Here the CDR3 DNA reads TGTGCCAGCAGCTTGGACAGGGTGAACTACGAGCAGTACTTC. Its protein is CASSLDRVNYEQYF.

Worth noting for this clone: Additional DNA sequences in this sample encode the identical CDR3. The chain recombines TRBV7-2 with TRBJ1-5; 8 bases map to TRBD1. CDR1 is SGHTA and CDR2 is FQGNSA in the germline V gene. With 5 bases clipped from V and 4 bases from J, the junction kept 4 bases outside the gene matches. CDR3 length: 14 amino acids. The CDR3 DNA is TGTGCCAGCAGCCTTGACAGGGGTAATCAGCCCCAGCATTTT. It codes for CASSLDRGNQPQHF.

J is TRBJ2-7 and V is TRBV25-1, with 7 bases that match TRBD1. Trimming cost V 4 bases and J 4 bases; bases outside gene matches: 10. CDR3 length: 15 residues. Germline V lookup: CDR1 MGHDK, CDR2 SYGVNS. In DNA, the CDR3 is TGTGCCAGCAGTGCACCCGGACAGGTCAGATACGAGCAGTACTTC. As protein: CASSAPGQVRYEQYF.

This clone was found a few times. CDR3 sequence: CASTPGGGRRNEQYF. The DNA of the CDR3 is TGTGCCAGCACCCCAGGTGGGGGACGGAGGAACGAGCAGTACTTC. The rearrangement joins TRBV2 to TRBJ2-7; either TRBD1 or TRBD2 may supply D (5 bases each). Germline CDR1 SNHLY, CDR2 FYNNEI. The CDR3 is made up of 15 amino acids. The V and J ends lost 7 bases and 5 bases respectively, with 21 bases between them.

The chain carries TRBV7-8 and TRBJ2-3, with 7 bases matching TRBD2. Germline V lookup: CDR1 SGHVS, CDR2 FQNEAQ. CDR3 length equals 16 residues. Trimming cost V 2 bases and J 0 bases; bases outside gene matches: 5. CDR3 bases: TGTGCCAGCAGCTTATCGGTGGGAGGGAGCACAGATACGCAGTATTTT. Translated: CASSLSVGGSTDTQYF.

V and J are TRBV7-6 and TRBJ2-7; 9 nucleotides align to TRBD1. This CDR3 region has 15 residues. The V and J ends lost 4 bases and 6 bases, in that order; junction bases with no gene match: 10. CDR1 and CDR2 from the germline V gene are SGHVS and FNYEAQ. The CDR3 DNA follows: TGTGCCAGCAGCTCCTCCCCCTTGGACAGGGGCGAGCAGTACTTC. Protein product: CASSSSPLDRGEQYF.

The chain has TRBV12-5 and TRBJ1-2; 8 bases agree with TRBD1. Trimming removed 3 bases from V and 8 bases from J; junction bases left unmatched: 8. This CDR3 spans 14 amino acids. Germline V gene data show CDR1 as LGHNT and CDR2 as FRNRAP. CDR3: CASGFPVRGLGYTF. CDR3 in DNA: TGTGCTAGTGGTTTCCCGGTCAGGGGGCTAGGCTACACCTTC.

This clone was seen a handful of times. This rearrangement joins TRBV6-5 to TRBJ1-6, with 9 bases that match TRBD1. Per the germline V gene, CDR1 is MNHEY and CDR2 is SVGAGI. V trimming: 4 bases; J trimming: 12 bases; junction bases outside the gene matches: 7. The CDR3 consists of 14 residues. The CDR3 sequence: CASSWGQGGGPLHF. DNA of the CDR3: TGTGCCAGCAGTTGGGGACAGGGTGGCGGACCCCTCCACTTT.